This T cell receptor (beta chain) came from a study of shared clonotypes between healthy human individuals. Broader study findings: Generation probability values for non-shared clonotypes were lower than those for clonotypes shared by all four donors. Limited genetic and exposure-history diversity came from having few donors.

To note about this clone: Its antigen is unknown. The junction shows a germline mismatch at one end, possibly a read error.

Germline CDR1 SQVTM, CDR2 ANQGSEA. The CDR3 sequence is 14 residues long. CD45RO-negative, CCR7-positively selected cells formed the naive CD8 fraction, excluding terminally differentiated effector memory CD45RA+ cells. Every contributor of samples was a Caucasian grown-up residing in Nashville, Tennessee. Authors' analysis steps: Filtering differed, since immunoSEQ gave only junction sequences and no quality scores. Some clones are missing from TCRdb's copy, which holds only in-frame ones; the method was immunoSEQ multiplex PCR. V, J and clone size derive from that table, while D and trimming were established from the DNA sequence. The profile shows under 700,000 clones, roughly 95% of them singletons.

The sample consisted of naive CD8+ T cells sorted from blood. The chain is built from TRBV29-1 and TRBJ2-1; 9 bases are shared with TRBD1. This clonotype originated in a woman aged 30 to 39 in good health. CDR3 residues: CSLEGTGNYNEQFF. The DNA for the CDR3 is TGCAGCCTTGAAGGGACAGGGAACTACAATGAGCAGTTCTTC.